A selection of T cell receptor beta chains follows, all from one sample in a study of OX40 agonist ivuxolimab in advanced cancers. Only in-frame clones appear in the TCRdb table, and some are missing; sequencing was by immunoSEQ multiplex PCR. Of about 58,000 clones listed, approximately 90% are singletons. This specimen consisted of CD4+ or CD8+ T cells sorted from blood, obtained in a trial of the OX40 agonist ivuxolimab. These receptor sequences come from an adult with an advanced solid tumor such as melanoma, head and neck, liver or kidney cancer. Both conserved end residues are part of each CDR3. The D gene is left open where the match is weak. Expanded clones get a size class; other rows say once, few or many, or leave the size out.

clone_size: few; d_call: NA; v_call: TRBV25-1; j_call: TRBJ1-1; cdr3_aa: CASTPGNTEAFF
clone_size: NA; d_call: TRBD2; v_call: TRBV9; j_call: TRBJ2-1; cdr3_aa: CASSVSSGSFFEQFF
clone_size: NA; d_call: TRBD1; v_call: TRBV6-1; j_call: TRBJ2-7; cdr3_aa: CASSRTGGSYEQYF
clone_size: NA; d_call: NA; v_call: TRBV5-6; j_call: TRBJ1-2; cdr3_aa: CASSQPSLFGAAGEGYTF
clone_size: NA; d_call: TRBD1; v_call: TRBV7-8; j_call: TRBJ1-5; cdr3_aa: CASKEGAGNQPQHF
clone_size: NA; d_call: NA; v_call: TRBV13; j_call: TRBJ2-1; cdr3_aa: CASSETTGYNEQFF
clone_size: NA; d_call: NA; v_call: TRBV4-1; j_call: TRBJ2-1; cdr3_aa: CASSQVGSRVRTNEQFF
clone_size: NA; d_call: TRBD2; v_call: TRBV23-1; j_call: TRBJ2-3; cdr3_aa: CASSPQSGLAGIDTQYF
clone_size: NA; d_call: TRBD1; v_call: TRBV19; j_call: TRBJ1-2; cdr3_aa: CASSKGTGGDYGYTF
clone_size: NA; d_call: NA; v_call: TRBV7-2; j_call: TRBJ2-1; cdr3_aa: CASSLDTGRSYNEQFF
clone_size: NA; d_call: NA; v_call: TRBV28; j_call: TRBJ2-4; cdr3_aa: CASKKTDSVAKNIQYF